The clone carrying this T cell receptor beta chain was seen a single time. Its cognate antigen is unknown. With 60 Vbeta and 13 Jbeta primers, the PCR was carried out. Generated by immunoSEQ multiplex PCR, the TCRdb table keeps only in-frame clones and is missing some. The table shows 72,000 or so clones, with approximately 78% occurring only once. These data belong to a study of cytomegalovirus exposure and HLA in healthy donors. V dropped 0 bases and J dropped 4 bases, with 14 bases sitting between them. CDR1 LGHNA and CDR2 YNFKEQ come from the germline V gene. The CDR3 sequence is 16 residues long. Whole-study findings and limits: Later analysis reportedly placed an Asian-associated ancestry cluster below the roughly 700-donor mean in N-insertions. The only immune exposure information that was available was CMV serostatus. Researchers reported in a later analysis that a missense DCLRE1C variant was tied to TCR beta V- and J-gene trimming. For cytomegalovirus status, the classifier reportedly gave diagnoses with high specificity and sensitivity.

Sequenced: PBMCs. The origin of this receptor is a man aged 18 to 30 in good health and CMV-seropositive. This sequence joins TRBV4-2 and TRBJ2-3, with no clear D. The CDR3 sequence is CASSQEFSIIADTQYF. For the CDR3, the DNA is TGTGCCAGCAGCCAAGAATTTAGCATAATCGCAGATACGCAGTATTTT.